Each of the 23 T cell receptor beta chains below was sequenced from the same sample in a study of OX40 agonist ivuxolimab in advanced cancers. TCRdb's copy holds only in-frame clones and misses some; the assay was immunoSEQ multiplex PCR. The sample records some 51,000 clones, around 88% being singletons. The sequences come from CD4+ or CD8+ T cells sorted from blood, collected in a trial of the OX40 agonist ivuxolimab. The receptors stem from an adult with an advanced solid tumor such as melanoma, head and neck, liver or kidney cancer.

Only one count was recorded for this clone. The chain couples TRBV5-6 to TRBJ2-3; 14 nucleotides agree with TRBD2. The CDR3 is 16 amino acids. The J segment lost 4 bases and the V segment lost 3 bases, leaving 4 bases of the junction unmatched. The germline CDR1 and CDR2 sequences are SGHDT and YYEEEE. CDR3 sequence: CASSSGLAGVADTQYF. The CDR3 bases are TGTGCCAGCAGCTCGGGACTAGCGGGAGTTGCAGATACGCAGTATTTT.

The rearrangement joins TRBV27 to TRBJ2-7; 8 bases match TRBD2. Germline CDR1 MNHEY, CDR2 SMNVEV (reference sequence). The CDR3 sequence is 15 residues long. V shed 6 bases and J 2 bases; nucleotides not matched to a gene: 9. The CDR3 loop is CASSFPGLGTYEQYF. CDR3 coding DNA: TGTGCCAGCAGCTTCCCGGGACTAGGAACCTACGAGCAGTACTTC.

The CDR3 protein is CASSFHQEETQYF. In DNA form, the CDR3 reads TGTGCCAGCAGCTTCCATCAGGAAGAGACCCAGTACTTC. The V call is TRBV11-2, the J call TRBJ2-5; D is unclear. This CDR3 has 13 residues. Germline V CDR1 and CDR2: SGHAT, FQNNGV. Trimming shortened V by 3 bases and J by 3 bases, and 8 bases separated the two germline ends.

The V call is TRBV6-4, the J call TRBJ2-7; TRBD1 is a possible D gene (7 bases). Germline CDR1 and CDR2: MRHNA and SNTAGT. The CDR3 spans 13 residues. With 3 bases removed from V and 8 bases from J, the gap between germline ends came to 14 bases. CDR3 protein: CASSEAPGGKQYF. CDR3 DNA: TGTGCCAGCAGTGAGGCCCCAGGGGGGAAGCAGTACTTC.

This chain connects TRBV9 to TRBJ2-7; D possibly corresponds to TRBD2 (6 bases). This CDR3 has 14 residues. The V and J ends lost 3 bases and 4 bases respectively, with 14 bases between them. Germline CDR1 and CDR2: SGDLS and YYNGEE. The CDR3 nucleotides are TGTGCCAGCAGCGGTGGAGGGTCCTTTTACGAGCAGTACTTC. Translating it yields CASSGGGSFYEQYF.

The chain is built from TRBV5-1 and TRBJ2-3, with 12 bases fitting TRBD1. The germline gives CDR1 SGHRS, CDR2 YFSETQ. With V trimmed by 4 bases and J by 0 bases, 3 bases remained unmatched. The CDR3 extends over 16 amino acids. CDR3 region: CASSTGQGASTDTQYF. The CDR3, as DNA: TGCGCCAGCAGCACGGGACAGGGGGCGAGCACAGATACGCAGTATTTT.

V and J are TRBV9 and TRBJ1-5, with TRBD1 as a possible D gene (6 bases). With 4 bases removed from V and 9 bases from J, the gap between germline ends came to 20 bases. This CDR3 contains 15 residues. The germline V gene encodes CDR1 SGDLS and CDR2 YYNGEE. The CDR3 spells CASSQTGLTARPQHF. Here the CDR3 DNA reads TGTGCCAGCAGCCAAACAGGGCTGACTGCGCGGCCCCAGCATTTT.

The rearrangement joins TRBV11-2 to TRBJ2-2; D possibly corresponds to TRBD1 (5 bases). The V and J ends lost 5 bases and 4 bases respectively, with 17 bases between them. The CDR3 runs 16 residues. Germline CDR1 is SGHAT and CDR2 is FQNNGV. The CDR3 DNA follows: TGTGCCAGCAGCAAACAGGCGCTTTTACTCACCGGGGAGCTGTTTTTT. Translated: CASSKQALLLTGELFF.

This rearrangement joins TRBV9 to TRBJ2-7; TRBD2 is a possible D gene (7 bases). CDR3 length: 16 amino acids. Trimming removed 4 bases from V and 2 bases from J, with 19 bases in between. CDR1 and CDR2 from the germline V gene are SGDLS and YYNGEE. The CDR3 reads CASSSGGGSGTYEQYF. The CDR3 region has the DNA TGTGCCAGCAGCTCCGGGGGCGGGAGTGGGACCTACGAGCAGTACTTC. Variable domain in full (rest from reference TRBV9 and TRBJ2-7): DSGVTQTPKHLITATGQRVTLRCSPRSGDLSVYWYQQSLDQGLQFLIQYYNGEERAKGNILERFSAQQFPDLHSELNLSSLELGDSALYFCASSSGGGSGTYEQYFGPGTRLTVT.

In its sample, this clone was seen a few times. CDR3: CASSVGQVPHEQYF. For the CDR3, the DNA is TGTGCCAGCAGCGTCGGACAGGTCCCCCACGAGCAGTACTTC. The chain recombines TRBV9 with TRBJ2-7, with TRBD1 matching 7 bases. J lost 5 bases, V lost 2 bases, and 7 bases had no gene match. The germline CDR1 and CDR2 sequences are SGDLS and YYNGEE. The CDR3 is 14 residues long.

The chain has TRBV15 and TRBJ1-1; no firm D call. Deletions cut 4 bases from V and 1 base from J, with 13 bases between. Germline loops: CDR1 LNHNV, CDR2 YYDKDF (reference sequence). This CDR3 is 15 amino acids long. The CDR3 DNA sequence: TGTGCCACCAGCAAAGGTAGAGGAAGGAACACTGAAGCTTTCTTT. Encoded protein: CATSKGRGRNTEAFF.

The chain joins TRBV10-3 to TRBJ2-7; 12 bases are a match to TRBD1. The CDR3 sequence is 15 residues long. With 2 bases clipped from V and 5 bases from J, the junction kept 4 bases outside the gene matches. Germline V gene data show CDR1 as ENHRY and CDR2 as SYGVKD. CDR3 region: CAISERDRGPDEQYF. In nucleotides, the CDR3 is TGTGCCATCAGTGAGCGGGACAGGGGGCCCGACGAGCAGTACTTC.

The CDR3 DNA follows: TGTGCCAGCAGCAGGGCCTCTATCCTCAGTGAAGCTTTCTTT. Translating gives CASSRASILSEAFF. The chain has TRBV6-5 and TRBJ1-1; a possible D gene is TRBD1 (5 bases). Germline CDR1 is MNHEY and CDR2 is SVGAGI. The CDR3 covers 14 residues. V was shortened by 6 bases and J by 7 bases, with 18 bases between the two germline ends.

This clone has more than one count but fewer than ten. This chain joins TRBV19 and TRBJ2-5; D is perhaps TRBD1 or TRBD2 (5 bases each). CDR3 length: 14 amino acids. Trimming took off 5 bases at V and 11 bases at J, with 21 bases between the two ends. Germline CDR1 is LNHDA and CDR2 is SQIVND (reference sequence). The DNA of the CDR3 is TGTGCCAGTAGTTCCCCACCCCCGGGACGGCAGCAGTACTTC. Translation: CASSSPPPGRQQYF.

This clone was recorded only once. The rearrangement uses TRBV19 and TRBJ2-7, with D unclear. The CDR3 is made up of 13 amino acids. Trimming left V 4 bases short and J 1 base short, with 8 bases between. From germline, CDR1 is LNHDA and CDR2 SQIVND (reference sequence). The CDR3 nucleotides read TGTGCCAGTAGTAGCCTTGGGTCCTACGAGCAGTACTTC. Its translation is CASSSLGSYEQYF.

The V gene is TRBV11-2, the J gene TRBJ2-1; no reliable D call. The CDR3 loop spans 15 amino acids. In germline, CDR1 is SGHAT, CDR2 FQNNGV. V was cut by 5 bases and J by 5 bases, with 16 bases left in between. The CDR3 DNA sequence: TGTGCCAGCAGCCCCACCCCTCTTGCTCACAATGAGCAGTTCTTC. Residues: CASSPTPLAHNEQFF. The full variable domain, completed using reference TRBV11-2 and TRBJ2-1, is EAGVAQSPRYKIIEKRQSVAFWCNPISGHATLYWYQQILGQGPKLLIQFQNNGVVDDSQLPKDRFSAERLKGVDSTLKIQPAKLEDSAVYLCASSPTPLAHNEQFFGPGTRLTVL.

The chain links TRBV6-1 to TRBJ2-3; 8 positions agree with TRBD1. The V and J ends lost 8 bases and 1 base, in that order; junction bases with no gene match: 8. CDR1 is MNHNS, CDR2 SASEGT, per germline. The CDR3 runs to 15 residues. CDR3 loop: CASGSGGSGTDTQYF. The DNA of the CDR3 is TGTGCCAGCGGGTCAGGGGGCTCCGGCACAGATACGCAGTATTTT.

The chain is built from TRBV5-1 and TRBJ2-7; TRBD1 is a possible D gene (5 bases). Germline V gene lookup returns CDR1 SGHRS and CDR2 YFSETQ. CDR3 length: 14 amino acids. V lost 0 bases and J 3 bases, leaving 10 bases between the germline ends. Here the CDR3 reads CASSLEGPGYEQYF. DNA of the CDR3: TGCGCCAGCAGCTTGGAGGGGCCGGGCTACGAGCAGTACTTC.

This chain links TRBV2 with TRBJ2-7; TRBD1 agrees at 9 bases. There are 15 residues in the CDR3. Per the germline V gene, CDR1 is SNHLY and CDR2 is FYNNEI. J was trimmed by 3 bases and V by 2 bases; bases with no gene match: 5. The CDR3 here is CASSEYRTGDYEQYF. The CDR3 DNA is TGTGCCAGCAGTGAATATCGGACAGGGGACTACGAGCAGTACTTC.

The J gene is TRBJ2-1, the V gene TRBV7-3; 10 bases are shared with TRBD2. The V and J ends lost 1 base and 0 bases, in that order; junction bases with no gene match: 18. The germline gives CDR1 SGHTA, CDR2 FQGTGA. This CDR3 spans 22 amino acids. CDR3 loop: CASSLRARASGRSSGSYNEQFF. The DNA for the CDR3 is TGTGCCAGCAGCTTAAGGGCGAGGGCTAGCGGGAGATCCTCGGGCTCCTACAATGAGCAGTTCTTC.

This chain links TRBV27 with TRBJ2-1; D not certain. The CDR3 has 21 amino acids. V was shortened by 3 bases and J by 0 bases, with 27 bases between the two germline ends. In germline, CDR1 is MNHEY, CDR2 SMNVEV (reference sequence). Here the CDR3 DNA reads TGTGCCAGCAGTTTTGTAAGTTTAACCCGATTAGCAGCCGGCTCCTACAATGAGCAGTTCTTC. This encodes CASSFVSLTRLAAGSYNEQFF.

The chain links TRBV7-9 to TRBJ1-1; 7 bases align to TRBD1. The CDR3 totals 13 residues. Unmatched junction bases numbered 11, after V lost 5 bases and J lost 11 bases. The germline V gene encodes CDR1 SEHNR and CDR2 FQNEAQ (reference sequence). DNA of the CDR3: TGTGCCAGCAGCGTACTCAACAGGGGTTCGGCTTTCTTT. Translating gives CASSVLNRGSAFF.

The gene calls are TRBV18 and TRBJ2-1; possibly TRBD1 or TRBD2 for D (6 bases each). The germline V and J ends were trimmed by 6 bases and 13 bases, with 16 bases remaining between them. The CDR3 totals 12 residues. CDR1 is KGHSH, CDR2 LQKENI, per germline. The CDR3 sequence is CASSSDGGVQFF. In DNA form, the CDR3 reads TGTGCCAGCTCGTCCGACGGGGGCGTACAGTTCTTC.